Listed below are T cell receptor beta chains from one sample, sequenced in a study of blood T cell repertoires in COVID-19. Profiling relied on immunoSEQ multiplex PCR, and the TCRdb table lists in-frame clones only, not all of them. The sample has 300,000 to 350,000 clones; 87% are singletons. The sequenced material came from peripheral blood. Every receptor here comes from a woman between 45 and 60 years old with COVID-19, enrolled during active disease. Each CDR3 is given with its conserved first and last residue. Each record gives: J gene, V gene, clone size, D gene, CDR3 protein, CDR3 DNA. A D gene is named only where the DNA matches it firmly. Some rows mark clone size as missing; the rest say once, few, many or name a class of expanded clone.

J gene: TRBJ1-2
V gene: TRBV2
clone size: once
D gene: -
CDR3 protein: CATVRDYGYTF
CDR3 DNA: TGTGCCACCGTCAGGGACTATGGCTACACCTTC

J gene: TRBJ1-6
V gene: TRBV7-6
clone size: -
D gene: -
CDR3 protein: CASSPALGAITSPLHF
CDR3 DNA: TGTGCCAGCAGTCCAGCGTTAGGGGCGATCACTTCACCCCTCCACTTT

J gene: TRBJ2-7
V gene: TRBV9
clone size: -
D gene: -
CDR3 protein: CASSVALTDRWQYF
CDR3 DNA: TGTGCCAGCAGCGTGGCCCTAACCGACAGGTGGCAGTACTTC

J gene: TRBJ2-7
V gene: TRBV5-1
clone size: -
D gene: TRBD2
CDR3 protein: CASSHRLAGGHGEQYF
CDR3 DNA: TGCGCCAGCAGCCACAGACTAGCGGGAGGGCACGGCGAGCAGTACTTC

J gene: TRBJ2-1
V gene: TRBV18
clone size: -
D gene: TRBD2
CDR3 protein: CASSKGREGLNEQFF
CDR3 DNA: TGTGCCAGCTCAAAAGGACGGGAGGGCCTCAATGAGCAGTTCTTC

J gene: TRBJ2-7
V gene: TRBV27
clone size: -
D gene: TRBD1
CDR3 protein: CASGKTGVLDEQYF
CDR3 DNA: TGTGCCAGCGGGAAGACAGGGGTCCTCGACGAGCAGTACTTC

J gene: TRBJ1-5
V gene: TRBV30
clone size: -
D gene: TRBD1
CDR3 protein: CAWSAGQGGQPQHF
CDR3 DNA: TGTGCCTGGAGTGCGGGACAGGGAGGTCAGCCCCAGCATTTT

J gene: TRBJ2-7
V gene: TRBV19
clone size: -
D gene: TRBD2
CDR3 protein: CASSIEASGSYSYEQYF
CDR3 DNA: TGTGCCAGTAGTATAGAAGCTAGCGGGAGCTATTCTTACGAGCAGTACTTC

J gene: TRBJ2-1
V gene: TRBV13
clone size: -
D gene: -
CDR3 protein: CASSLEAGGHEQFF
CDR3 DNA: TGTGCCAGCAGCTTAGAAGCAGGGGGGCATGAGCAGTTCTTC

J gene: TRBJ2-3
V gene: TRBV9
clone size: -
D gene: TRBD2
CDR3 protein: CASNPRELAGVPQYF
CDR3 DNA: TGTGCCAGCAACCCTCGAGAACTAGCGGGGGTGCCGCAGTATTTT